This TCR beta chain was sequenced in a study of OX40 agonist ivuxolimab in advanced cancers. Study summary: Dose-escalation subjects each had hepatocellular carcinoma, melanoma, renal cell or head and neck cancer. General study findings and limits: Clonal expansion was among the lowest in partial responders at 0.1-3.0 mg/kg, especially CD8+.

Sequenced by immunoSEQ multiplex PCR; TCRdb stores in-frame clones only, minus some. The repertoire consists of about 24,000 clones, with less than 90% occurring once and the leading ten covering roughly 15%. The CDR3 extends over 14 amino acids. The J segment lost 4 bases and the V segment lost 6 bases, leaving 5 bases of the junction unmatched. Germline CDR1 MDHEN, CDR2 SYDVKM. This clone has a single count. No antigen is known for it. The rearrangement links TRBV28 to TRBJ2-3, with TRBD1 matching 9 bases. This TCR came from an adult with an advanced solid tumor such as melanoma, head and neck, liver or kidney cancer. The source was CD4+ or CD8+ T cells sorted from blood, collected in a trial of the OX40 agonist ivuxolimab. The CDR3: CASSPQGASDTQYF. The CDR3, as DNA: TGTGCCAGCAGCCCACAGGGGGCATCAGATACGCAGTATTTT.